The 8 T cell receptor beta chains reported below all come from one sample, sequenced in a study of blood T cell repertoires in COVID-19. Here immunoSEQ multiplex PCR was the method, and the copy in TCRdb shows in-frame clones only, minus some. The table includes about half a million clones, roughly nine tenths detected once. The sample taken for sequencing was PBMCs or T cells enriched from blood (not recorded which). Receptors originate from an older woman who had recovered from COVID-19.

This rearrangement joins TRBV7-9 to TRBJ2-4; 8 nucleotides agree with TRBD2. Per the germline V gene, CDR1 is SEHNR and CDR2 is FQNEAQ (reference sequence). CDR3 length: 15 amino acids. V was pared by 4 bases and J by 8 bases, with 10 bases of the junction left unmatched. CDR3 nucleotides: TGTGCCAGCAGCTCCCCCGCGGGGGGTGGATACATTCAGTACTTC. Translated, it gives CASSSPAGGGYIQYF.

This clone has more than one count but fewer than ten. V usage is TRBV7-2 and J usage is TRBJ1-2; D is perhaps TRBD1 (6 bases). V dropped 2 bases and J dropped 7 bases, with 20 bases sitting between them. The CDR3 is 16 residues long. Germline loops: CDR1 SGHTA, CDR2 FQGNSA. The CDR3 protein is CASSLIPRTETRGYTF. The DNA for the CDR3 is TGTGCCAGCAGCTTAATTCCCCGGACAGAAACGCGTGGCTACACCTTC.

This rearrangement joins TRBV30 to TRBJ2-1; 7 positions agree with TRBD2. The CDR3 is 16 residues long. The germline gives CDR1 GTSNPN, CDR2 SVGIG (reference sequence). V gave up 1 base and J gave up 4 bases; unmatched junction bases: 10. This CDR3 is CAWSGYGREGYNEQFF. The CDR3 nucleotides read TGTGCCTGGAGTGGGTATGGCAGGGAGGGTTACAATGAGCAGTTCTTC.

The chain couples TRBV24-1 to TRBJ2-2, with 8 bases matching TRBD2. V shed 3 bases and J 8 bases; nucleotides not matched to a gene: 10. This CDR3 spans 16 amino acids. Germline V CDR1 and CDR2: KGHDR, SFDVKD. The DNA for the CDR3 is TGTGCCACCAGTGATGCCAGTAATAGCGGGGTGGGGGAGCTGTTTTTT. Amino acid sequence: CATSDASNSGVGELFF.

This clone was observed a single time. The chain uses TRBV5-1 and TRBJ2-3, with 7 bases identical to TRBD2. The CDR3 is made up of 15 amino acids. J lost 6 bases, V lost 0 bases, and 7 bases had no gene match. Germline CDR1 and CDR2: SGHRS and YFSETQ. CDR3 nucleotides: TGCGCCAGCAGCTTGGCTGCACTAGCGAGGGATACGCAGTATTTT. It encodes CASSLAALARDTQYF. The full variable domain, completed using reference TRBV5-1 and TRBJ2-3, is KAGVTQTPRYLIKTRGQQVTLSCSPISGHRSVSWYQQTPGQGLQFLFEYFSETQRNKGNFPGRFSGRQFSNSRSEMNVSTLELGDSALYLCASSLAALARDTQYFGPGTRLTVL.

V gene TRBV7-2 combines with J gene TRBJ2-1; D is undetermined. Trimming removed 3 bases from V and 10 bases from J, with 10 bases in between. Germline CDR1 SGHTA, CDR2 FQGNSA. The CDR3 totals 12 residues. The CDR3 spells CASSLQRPEQFF. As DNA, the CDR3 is TGTGCCAGCAGCTTGCAGCGTCCGGAGCAGTTCTTC.

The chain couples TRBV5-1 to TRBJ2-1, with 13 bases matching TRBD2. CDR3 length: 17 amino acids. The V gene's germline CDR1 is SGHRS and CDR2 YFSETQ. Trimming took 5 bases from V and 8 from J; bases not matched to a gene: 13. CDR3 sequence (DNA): TGCGCCAGCAGGATCACTAGCGGGGGGGCCATGGGCCATGAGCAGTTCTTC. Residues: CASRITSGGAMGHEQFF.

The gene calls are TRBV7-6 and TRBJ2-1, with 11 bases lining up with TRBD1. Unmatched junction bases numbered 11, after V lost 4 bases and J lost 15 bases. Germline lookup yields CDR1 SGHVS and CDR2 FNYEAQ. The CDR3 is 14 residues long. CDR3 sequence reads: CASSSPTDRGRVFF. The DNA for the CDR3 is TGTGCCAGCAGCTCACCGACGGACAGGGGGCGTGTGTTCTTC. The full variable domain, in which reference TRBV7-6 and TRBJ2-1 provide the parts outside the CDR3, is GAGVSQSPRYKVTKRGQDVALRCDPISGHVSLYWYRQALGQGPEFLTYFNYEAQQDKSGLPNDRFSAERPEGSISTLTIQRTEQRDSAMYRCASSSPTDRGRVFFGPGTRLTVL.